This T cell receptor (beta chain) appears in the sequencing data of a study of Graves' ophthalmopathy and Graves' hyperthyroidism (dated by TCRdb to between 2018 and 2020). Broadly, across the study: Peripheral blood was collected at initial diagnosis, before any treatment. The roughly 90 discovery patients were divided at random into training and test sets in a 7:3 ratio. To explore V-J signatures distinguishing ophthalmopathy from hyperthyroidism, a discovery set of under 110 patients (fewer than 45 ophthalmopathy, around 55 stable hyperthyroidism) was enrolled. The study used TCR beta repertoire signatures to distinguish Graves' ophthalmopathy from Graves' hyperthyroidism and to predict progression to ophthalmopathy. In total, 135 blood samples were TCR-sequenced: approximately 42 ophthalmopathy, about 75 hyperthyroidism and about 17 hyperthyroidism-to-ophthalmopathy patients. In six hyperthyroidism patients, T-cell repertoires of thyroid tissue and blood were compared. An independent validation cohort was composed of 18 hyperthyroidism patients and around 15 patients who later progressed from hyperthyroidism to ophthalmopathy. After sampling, hyperthyroidism patients received methimazole starting at 30 mg daily, and ophthalmopathy patients received high-dose intravenous methylprednisolone. Overall results and qualifications from the work: In validation, the model predicted ophthalmopathy progression with about 71% sensitivity and 72.22% specificity; roughly eleven predicted patients were CT-confirmed with GO in a median of approximately six months. Most expanded thyroid clonotypes with a frequency above 0.001 also appeared in blood, which suggests that blood repertoires may reflect the immune response in the thyroid. In cross-validation, the 13-signature model distinguished ophthalmopathy from stable hyperthyroidism with around 90% sensitivity and 81% to 82% specificity, while in the test set the corresponding values were about 80% and 75%. No statistical method was used to set the sample size in advance, and the investigators knew which group each participant was assigned to.

This clonotype has ten or more counts. It lacks a known antigen. There are no base qualities to consult, and no much larger clone falls within one base. The cysteine opens and the phenylalanine closes a CDR3 of 15 amino acids. The entry retains the CDR3 DNA only, 45 bases that are in frame from base 1. A distance of 9 bases separates the germline ends of V and J, which lose 4 bases and 2 bases respectively. Per the germline V gene, MGHRA is the CDR1 and YSYEKL is the CDR2. TCR beta CDR3 regions were amplified from RNA transcripts for repertoire sequencing. HTBI primers and the Qiagen OneStep RT-PCR kit were used in a first-round RT-PCR, which was followed by a second-round multiplex PCR, size selection and purification. Libraries were sequenced paired-end with 100 bp reads on an Illumina HiSeq2000. Per the original workflow: SOAPnuke was used for read processing, and reads with adapters, uncalled bases, a mean Phred below 15, or no exact constant-primer or identifier match were discarded. COPE v1.2.5 was used to merge the high-quality paired reads. Unique nucleotide sequences were defined as clonotypes and aligned to IMGT TRB V, D and J references using MiTCR v1.1. Analysis was restricted to V-J combinations with a frequency above 0.0001, which covered 98% to 99.2% of repertoires. For each V-J combination, a TCR clonal expansion and chaos score was defined as the ratio of F50 clonal expansion to chaos observed in the TCRdist matrix. Welch's t-statistics and random forest were used to reduce features to about a dozen V-J combinations, which were fed into a naive Bayes classifier. The similarity between thyroid and blood repertoires was quantified using the Morisita-Horn index. TCRdb trimmed public reads at Q25 via fastp, called clones via MiXCR and kept in-frame beta chains. One record per CDR3 amino acid sequence lists the most common genes and DNA. TCRdb assigned the V and J calls; the authors' analysis was not used. The sample records 170,000 or so distinct CDR3 sequences, 30% to 45% of which are singletons. Jointly, the top ten make up 5.8% of the sample.

Ophthalmopathy patients were characterized by moderately to severely active disease, a Clinical Activity Score of at least 3, a NOSPECS grade of at least 4, and a disease duration under 3 months. Patients were excluded if they had other autoimmune diseases, uncontrolled infections, pregnancy or lactation. Clinical symptoms, serum thyroxine, TRAb, thyroid ultrasound and orbital computed tomography formed the basis of the diagnosis. Using Ficoll-Paque density gradient centrifugation, PBMCs were isolated from about 9.4 ml of fresh peripheral blood. Trizol reagent was used to extract the total RNA, and its quality was then checked on an Agilent 2100 Bioanalyzer.

The receptor's source is a woman aged 40 to 50 with Graves' ophthalmopathy. Donor details come from another sample of the same person, matched by shared clones. Specimen: peripheral blood. The sequence is built from TRBV4-1 and TRBJ2-6; no D segment can be confidently identified. The CDR3 region has the sequence CASSRASAGANVLTF. The DNA sequence reads TGCGCCAGCAGCCGTGCTAGTGCTGGGGCCAACGTCCTGACTTTC.